This paragraph covers one T cell receptor beta chain sequence. Antigen specificity is unknown. The source of the sample is a study of T cell responses to AZD1222 COVID-19 vaccine. Study background: Second-dose intervals of approximately 4 or approximately 12 weeks were pooled. Notes on the study in general: Two AZD1222 administrations were followed by greater Spike-specific TCR breadth and depth. Nearly half of unique spike-specific TCRs reportedly avoided B.1.351 and B.1.1.7 mutated regions. No repertoire was sampled before or during the peak T cell response, only after it.

The data were produced by immunoSEQ multiplex PCR, yet TCRdb's version contains in-frame clones alone and is incomplete. The data hold 90,000 to 120,000 clones, with around 91% observed a single time. This CDR3 is 15 amino acids long. The V gene's germline CDR1 is MNHNS and CDR2 SASEGT. V was trimmed by 3 bases and J by 0 bases, leaving 6 bases between them. This sequence was found in an adult in good health. This sample comprised peripheral blood, obtained on day 0 of AZD1222 vaccination. The gene calls are TRBV6-1 and TRBJ2-6; D ambiguous. CDR3 DNA sequence: TGTGCCAGCAGTGACATTTCCTCTGGGGCCAACGTCCTGACTTTC. The encoded protein is CASSDISSGANVLTF.